This entry describes one T cell receptor beta chain. There is no known antigen for this receptor. Base-call qualities are not available, and no considerably larger clone is one nucleotide away. The sample's time point label, in plain terms: cycle 1 day 1 (C1D1), immediately before nivolumab initiation. Every trial patient had relapsed after autologous stem cell transplantation, and cohorts A, B and C differed in prior brentuximab vedotin exposure. Using a Miltenyi CD8+ T cell isolation kit, CD8+ T cells were purified from thawed PBMCs through magnetic negative selection. The trial cohort was composed of 56 patients with relapsed/refractory classical Hodgkin lymphoma, for whom complete response, partial response or progressive disease was recorded as best overall response. Single-agent nivolumab was administered to trial patients in the multi-cohort phase II CheckMate 205 trial. An independent review committee assessed best overall response by applying the 2007 International Working Group response criteria. Trial PBMCs were obtained immediately prior to nivolumab initiation (C1D1) and on therapy at cycle 2 day 1 and cycle 4 day 1. Peripheral blood was collected in 8 mL Vacutainer Cell Preparation Tubes, from which PBMCs were isolated by centrifugation and then cryopreserved. Purified CD4+ and CD8+ fractions were prepared only for cases in which an additional PBMC sample was available. Magnetically labelled cells were depleted on LS columns in a quadroMACS separator, and the flow-through was collected as the purified fraction.

Genomic DNA was isolated using the Qiagen DNeasy kit from unsorted PBMCs as well as from negatively selected CD4+ and CD8+ fractions. TCR beta CDR3 regions were amplified by immunoSEQ multiplex PCR using primers annealing to V and J segments. A synthetic immune receptor repertoire was used to minimize amplification bias, and remaining bias was computationally removed after sequencing. For the original study's pipeline: Repertoire diversity was quantified as the Shannon entropy index using custom Python scripts. Unsorted, CD4+ and CD8+ repertoires were examined separately, except in combined analyses, for which CD4+ and CD8+ sequences were merged in silico. A clone was considered expanded if an increase in frequency of at least 2-fold after treatment relative to C1D1 was found, and a pseudocount of 0.5 was applied to clones undetected at baseline. Clones with 0 or 1 copy at C1D1 were classified as singleton clones, and clones with 2 or more copies were classified as non-singleton clones. By matching protein sequences in sorted samples from the same patient, clones expanded in unsorted samples were annotated as CD4+, CD8+ or unknown. Wilcoxon tests on paired samples were used to test diversity changes from C1D1 to C4D1. Sourced from immuneACCESS, this table was stored by TCRdb with only in-frame sequences that have V and J called. A share of the clones is absent; for the studies checked, an unresolved V gene accounts for under half, and the remainder has no known explanation. V, J and clone size were drawn from that table, and D and trimming were deduced from the DNA. The sample records roughly 3,000 clones, 60% to 85% of which are singletons. The top ten clonotypes cover around two thirds of the sample.

This sample is part of a study of PD-1 blockade in classical Hodgkin lymphoma (dated by TCRdb to 2019 to 2021). Concerning the study at large: Nivolumab dosing was 3 mg/kg intravenously every 2 weeks, continuing until either disease progression or unacceptable toxicity. The study used CyTOF and TCR beta sequencing to define a peripheral blood immune signature of response to PD-1 blockade in classical Hodgkin lymphoma. The full study reports these points: Among trial patients, those achieving complete response had baseline diversity similar to that of newly diagnosed patients, while diversity was significantly lower in partial responders and progressors. Baseline TCR diversity was reported to be lower in newly diagnosed patients than in healthy donors and to be lower still in relapsed/refractory patients. Only a single clinical trial cohort was studied, and what caused the repertoire differences, possibly disease activity or prior therapy, remained undefined. By C4D1, a significant rise was seen in CD4+ TCR diversity but not in CD8+ TCR diversity (p=0.0027 vs p=0.16), and the rise was most apparent among complete responders (p=0.02). Lower diversity was observed in patients in whom nivolumab was started less than 1 year after ASCT, and these patients were excluded from later analyses so that confounding by immune reconstitution would be avoided.

The germline V gene encodes CDR1 SGHNT and CDR2 YENEEA. V is shortened by 5 bases, J by 8 bases, and the region joining them spans 13 bases. CDR3 length: 13 amino acids, cysteine to phenylalanine. The entry retains the CDR3 DNA only, 39 bases that are in frame from base 1. Sequenced material: CD8+ T cells from blood, taken at baseline. The sequence was collected from a human donor with classical Hodgkin lymphoma. The rearrangement combines TRBV11-3 with TRBJ2-1, with a weak D call of TRBD2 (6 bases match). Read as DNA, the sequence is TGTGCCAGCAGCCCCCCGTGGGGGGATGAGCAGTTCTTC. This encodes CASSPPWGDEQFF.